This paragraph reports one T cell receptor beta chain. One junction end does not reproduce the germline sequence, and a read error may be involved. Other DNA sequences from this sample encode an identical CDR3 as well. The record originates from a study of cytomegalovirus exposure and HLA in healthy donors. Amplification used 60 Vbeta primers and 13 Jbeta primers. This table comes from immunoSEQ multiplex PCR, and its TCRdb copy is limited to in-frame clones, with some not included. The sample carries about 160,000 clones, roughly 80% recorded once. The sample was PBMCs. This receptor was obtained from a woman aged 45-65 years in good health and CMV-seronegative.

For the CDR3, the DNA is TGTGCCAGCAGGACTAGTCAGTCCTACGAACAGTACTTC. Translation gives CASRTSQSYEQYF. The gene calls are TRBV28 and TRBJ2-7; D perhaps matches TRBD2 (6 bases). This CDR3 region has 13 residues. In germline, CDR1 is MDHEN, CDR2 SYDVKM.